This TCR beta chain was profiled in a study of T cell responses to AZD1222 COVID-19 vaccine. Regarding the study as a whole: Females made up more of the donors, who were largely white British, and clonal diversity may have come out too low. Unmutated regions of variants are reportedly targeted by nearly half of spike-specific TCRs. Dominant at 160-218 and 743-854, vaccine-associated CD4 TCRs also spanned spike. It was only after the peak T cell response that any repertoires were sampled.

Assay used: immunoSEQ multiplex PCR; TCRdb lists only in-frame clones, some missing. In the table there are around 150,000 clones, roughly nine tenths of which are singletons. This CDR3 has 14 residues. V lost 5 bases, J lost 2 bases, and 12 bases lay in between. From germline, CDR1 is SEHNR and CDR2 FQNEAQ (reference sequence). On this clone itself: Its target is not known.

The TCR sequence derives from an adult in good health. The starting material was peripheral blood, obtained on day 0 of MenACWY control vaccination. The gene calls are TRBV7-9 and TRBJ1-2, with D possibly matching TRBD1 (6 bases). Here the CDR3 reads CASSAEGVNYGYTF. CDR3 bases: TGTGCCAGCAGCGCAGAGGGGGTGAACTATGGCTACACCTTC. The variable domain in full, with the rest retrieved from reference TRBV7-9 and TRBJ1-2, is DTGVSQNPRHKITKRGQNVTFRCDPISEHNRLYWYRQTLGQGPEFLTYFQNEAQLEKSRLLSDRFSAERPKGSFSTLEIQRTEQGDSAMYLCASSAEGVNYGYTFGSGTRLTVV.